What follows are 11 T cell receptor beta chains derived from one specimen sequenced in a study of blood T cell repertoires in COVID-19. The repertoire was sequenced with immunoSEQ multiplex PCR; TCRdb's copy has only in-frame clones and lacks some. The sample has over 100,000 clones; roughly 91% are singletons. The specimen was peripheral blood. The source is a man aged 60-69 years with COVID-19, enrolled during active disease.

There are a few counts of this clone. The genes are TRBV7-3 and TRBJ2-6, with D hard to call. V dropped 3 bases and J dropped 0 bases, with 3 bases sitting between them. Germline CDR1 reads SGHTA; CDR2 reads FQGTGA. The CDR3 has 14 amino acids. The CDR3, as DNA: TGTGCCAGCAGCTTGAGCTCTGGGGCCAACGTCCTGACTTTC. Its translation is CASSLSSGANVLTF.

CDR3 sequence: CASSVGAGVGSYNEQFF. As DNA, the CDR3 is TGTGCCAGCAGCGTAGGAGCGGGCGTTGGCTCCTACAATGAGCAGTTCTTC. The rearrangement links TRBV9 to TRBJ2-1; D is perhaps TRBD2 (6 bases). Trimming removed 0 bases at V and 0 bases at J, with 13 bases between. The CDR3 has 17 amino acids. Germline lookup yields CDR1 SGDLS and CDR2 YYNGEE.

The gene calls are TRBV10-3 and TRBJ1-5; a weak D match, TRBD1 (5 bases). Trimming stripped 0 bases from V and 4 bases from J, with 10 bases between. Germline assignment: CDR1 ENHRY and CDR2 SYGVKD. CDR3 size: 15 residues. Here the CDR3 reads CAISESHGGNQPQHF. CDR3 DNA sequence: TGTGCCATCAGTGAGTCCCACGGGGGGAATCAGCCCCAGCATTTT.

The chain joins TRBV12-5 to TRBJ2-1; D possibly corresponds to TRBD2 (7 bases). Trimming left V 5 bases short and J 0 bases short, with 11 bases between. The CDR3 covers 15 residues. CDR1 is LGHNT, CDR2 FRNRAP, per germline. CDR3 residues: CASGRGGSSYNEQFF. The DNA for the CDR3 is TGTGCTAGTGGTAGGGGGGGAAGCTCCTACAATGAGCAGTTCTTC.

This clone came up many times. The chain couples TRBV29-1 to TRBJ2-7, with no clear D. Trimming took off 6 bases at V and 2 bases at J, with 14 bases between the two ends. In germline, CDR1 is SQVTM, CDR2 ANQGSEA. The CDR3 is 13 residues long. CDR3 nucleotides: TGCAGCGTAGTTCTTGGCAACACCTACGAGCAGTACTTC. It codes for CSVVLGNTYEQYF.

This clone occurred once. The chain links TRBV5-5 to TRBJ2-3; D is unclear. CDR3 length: 13 residues. Per the germline V gene, CDR1 is SGHKS and CDR2 is YYEKEE (reference sequence). Trimming removed 4 bases from V and 2 bases from J, with 8 bases in between. The CDR3 DNA follows: TGTGCCAGCAGCCCTATTCCCACAGATACGCAGTATTTT. The encoded protein is CASSPIPTDTQYF.

The chain couples TRBV30 to TRBJ1-2, with D uncertain. Germline lookup yields CDR1 GTSNPN and CDR2 SVGIG (reference sequence). V dropped 0 bases and J dropped 4 bases, with 9 bases sitting between them. The CDR3 consists of 13 residues. The CDR3 bases are TGTGCCTGGAGTGTGCGCACCCTCTATGGCTACACCTTC. Translated, it gives CAWSVRTLYGYTF.

The chain is built from TRBV5-6 and TRBJ2-1, with TRBD2 matching over 7 bases. This CDR3 is 16 amino acids long. The V segment lost 3 bases and the J segment 0 bases; nucleotides outside the gene matches: 6. Germline CDR1 reads SGHDT; CDR2 reads YYEEEE. The CDR3 coding sequence is TGTGCCAGCAGCTCCCGGGGGGTTAGCTCCTACAATGAGCAGTTCTTC. Its translation: CASSSRGVSSYNEQFF. Filled out from reference TRBV5-6 and TRBJ2-1, the complete variable domain reads DAGVTQSPTHLIKTRGQQVTLRCSPKSGHDTVSWYQQALGQGPQFIFQYYEEEERQRGNFPDRFSGHQFPNYSSELNVNALLLGDSALYLCASSSRGVSSYNEQFFGPGTRLTVL.

The chain joins TRBV5-6 to TRBJ2-5; 12 nucleotides agree with TRBD2. Germline V gives CDR1 SGHDT, CDR2 YYEEEE. The CDR3 contains 16 residues. V dropped 5 bases and J dropped 5; count of bases not matched to a gene: 10. The CDR3 spells CASSGLAGSQDETQYF. As DNA, the CDR3 is TGTGCCAGCAGTGGACTAGCGGGGAGCCAGGACGAGACCCAGTACTTC.

This CDR3 is CASSVQGADTQYF. In nucleotides, the CDR3 is TGTGCCAGCAGCGTACAGGGTGCAGATACGCAGTATTTT. The genes are TRBV9 and TRBJ2-3, with D possibly TRBD1 on 5 matching bases. V shed 1 base and J shed 4 bases, with 7 bases lying between them. Looked up from germline, CDR1 is SGDLS and CDR2 is YYNGEE. This CDR3 contains 13 residues.

This sequence joins TRBV6-2 or TRBV6-3 and TRBJ2-7, with TRBD1 matching 7 bases. V shed 6 bases and J 0 bases; nucleotides not matched to a gene: 5. Germline V CDR1 and CDR2: MNHEY, SVGEGT. The CDR3 length is 14 residues. CDR3 loop: CASSTGATSYEQYF. Written as DNA, the CDR3 is TGTGCCAGCAGCACAGGGGCCACCTCCTACGAGCAGTACTTC.